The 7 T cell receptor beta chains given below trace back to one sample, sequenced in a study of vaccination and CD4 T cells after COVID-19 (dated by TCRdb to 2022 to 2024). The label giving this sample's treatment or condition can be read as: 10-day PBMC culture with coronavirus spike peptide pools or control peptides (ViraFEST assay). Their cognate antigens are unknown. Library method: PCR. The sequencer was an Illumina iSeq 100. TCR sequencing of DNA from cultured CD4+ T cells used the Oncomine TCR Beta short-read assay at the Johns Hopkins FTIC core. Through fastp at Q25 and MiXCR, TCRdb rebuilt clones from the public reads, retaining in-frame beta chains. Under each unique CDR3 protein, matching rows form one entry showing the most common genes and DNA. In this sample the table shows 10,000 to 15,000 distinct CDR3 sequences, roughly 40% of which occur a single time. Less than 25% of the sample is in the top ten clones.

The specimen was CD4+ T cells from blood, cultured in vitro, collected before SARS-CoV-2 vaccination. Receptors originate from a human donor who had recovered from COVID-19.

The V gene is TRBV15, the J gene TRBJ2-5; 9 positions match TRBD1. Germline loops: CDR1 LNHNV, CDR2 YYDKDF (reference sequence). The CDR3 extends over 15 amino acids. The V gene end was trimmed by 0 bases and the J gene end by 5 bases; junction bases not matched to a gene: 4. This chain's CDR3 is CATSRERTGVETQYF. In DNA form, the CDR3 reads TGTGCCACCAGCAGAGAAAGGACAGGGGTGGAGACCCAGTACTTC.

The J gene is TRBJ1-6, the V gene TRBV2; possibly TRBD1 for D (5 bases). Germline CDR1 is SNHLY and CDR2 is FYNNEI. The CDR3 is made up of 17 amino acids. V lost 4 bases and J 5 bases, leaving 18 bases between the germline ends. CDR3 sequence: CASSGRDGIKDNSPLHF. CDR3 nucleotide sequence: TGTGCCAGCAGTGGACGGGACGGCATTAAGGATAATTCACCCCTCCACTTT.

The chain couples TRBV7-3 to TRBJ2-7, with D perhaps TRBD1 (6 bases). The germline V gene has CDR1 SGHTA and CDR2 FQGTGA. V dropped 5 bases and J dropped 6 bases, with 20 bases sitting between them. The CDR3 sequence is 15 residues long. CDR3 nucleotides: TGTGCCAGCAGCCCCGGGCCGGGACACCCTTTCGAGCAGTACTTC. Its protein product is CASSPGPGHPFEQYF.

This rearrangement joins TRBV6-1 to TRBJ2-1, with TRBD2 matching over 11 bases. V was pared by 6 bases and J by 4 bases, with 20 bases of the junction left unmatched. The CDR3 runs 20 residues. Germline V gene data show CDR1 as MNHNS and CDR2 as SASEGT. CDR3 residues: CASRRFPGLAARSEYNEQFF. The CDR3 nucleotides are TGTGCCAGCAGGAGGTTTCCGGGACTAGCGGCCAGATCGGAATACAATGAGCAGTTCTTC.

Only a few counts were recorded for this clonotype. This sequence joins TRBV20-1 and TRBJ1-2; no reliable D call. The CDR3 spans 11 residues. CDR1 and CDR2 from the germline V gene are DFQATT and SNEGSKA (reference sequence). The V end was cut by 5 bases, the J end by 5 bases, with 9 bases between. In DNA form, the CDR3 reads TGCAGTGCTCCCCCATCTTATGGCTACACCTTC. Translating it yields CSAPPSYGYTF.

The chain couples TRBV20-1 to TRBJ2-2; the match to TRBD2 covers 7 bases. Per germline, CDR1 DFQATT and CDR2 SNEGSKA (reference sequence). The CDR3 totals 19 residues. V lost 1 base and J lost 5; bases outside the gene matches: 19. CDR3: CSARAEEKGREYWTGELFF. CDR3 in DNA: TGCAGTGCTAGAGCTGAGGAAAAGGGGCGGGAGTATTGGACCGGGGAGCTGTTTTTT.

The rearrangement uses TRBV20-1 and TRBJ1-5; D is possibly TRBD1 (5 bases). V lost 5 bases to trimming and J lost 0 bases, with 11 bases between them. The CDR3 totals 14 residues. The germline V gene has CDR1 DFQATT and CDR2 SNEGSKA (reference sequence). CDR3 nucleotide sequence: TGCAGTGCTTGGGACTCCTATAGCAATCAGCCCCAGCATTTT. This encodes CSAWDSYSNQPQHF.